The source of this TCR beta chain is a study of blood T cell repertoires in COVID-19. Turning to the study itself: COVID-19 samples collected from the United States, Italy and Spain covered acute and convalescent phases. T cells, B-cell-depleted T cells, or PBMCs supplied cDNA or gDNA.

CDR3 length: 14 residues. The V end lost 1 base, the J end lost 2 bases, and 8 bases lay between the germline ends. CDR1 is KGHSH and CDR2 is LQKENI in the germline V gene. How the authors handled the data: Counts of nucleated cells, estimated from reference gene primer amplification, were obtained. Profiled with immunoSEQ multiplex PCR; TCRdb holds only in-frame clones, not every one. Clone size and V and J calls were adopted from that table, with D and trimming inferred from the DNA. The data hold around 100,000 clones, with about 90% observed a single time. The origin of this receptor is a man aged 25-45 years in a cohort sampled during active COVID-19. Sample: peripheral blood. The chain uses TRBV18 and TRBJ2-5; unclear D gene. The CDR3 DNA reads TGTGCCAGCTCACCACTTTCTAGTCAAGAGACCCAGTACTTC. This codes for CASSPLSSQETQYF.